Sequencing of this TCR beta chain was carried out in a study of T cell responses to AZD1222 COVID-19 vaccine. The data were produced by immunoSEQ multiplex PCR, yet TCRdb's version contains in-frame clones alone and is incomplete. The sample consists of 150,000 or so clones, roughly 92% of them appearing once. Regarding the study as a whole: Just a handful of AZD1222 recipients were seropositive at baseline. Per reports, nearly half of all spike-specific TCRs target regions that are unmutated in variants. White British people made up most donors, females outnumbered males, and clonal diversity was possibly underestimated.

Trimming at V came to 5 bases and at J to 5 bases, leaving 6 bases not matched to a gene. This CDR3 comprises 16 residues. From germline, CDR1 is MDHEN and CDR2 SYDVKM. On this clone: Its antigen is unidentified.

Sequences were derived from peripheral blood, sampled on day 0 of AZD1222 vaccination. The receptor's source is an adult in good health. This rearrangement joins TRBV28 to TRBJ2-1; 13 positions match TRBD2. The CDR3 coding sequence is TGTGCCAGCAGTCCAGGACTAGCGGGGGTGAACAATGAGCAGTTCTTC. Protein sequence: CASSPGLAGVNNEQFF.